This T cell receptor (beta chain) was identified during a study of T cells after yellow fever vaccination. Study background: Libraries from low-cell-number fractions were prepared with the SMART-Seq v4 Ultra Low Input RNA kit.

Study-level results: The booster saw the reappearance of most primary-vaccination clones (roughly 97% CD4, 80% to 90% CD8). Clonotype sharing between CD4 and CD8 compartments was small.

The study made its TCR cDNA through 5'RACE template switching. That step introduced a universal primer site along with UMIs. TCRdb fed the 5' RACE reads into MiXCR, producing one record per CDR3 protein. This sample has some 340,000 distinct CDR3 sequences; around 10% occur once, and the top ten carry 3% to 3.5%. Remarks on this clonotype: Its matching antigen is unknown.

The germline V and J ends were trimmed by 0 bases and 7 bases, with 12 bases remaining between them. The CDR3 loop spans 14 amino acids. CDR1 is LGHNA and CDR2 is YSLEER in the germline V gene. This material consisted of CD4+ T cells sorted from PBMCs, taken 45 days after the yellow fever booster vaccination. The chain has TRBV4-3 and TRBJ1-2; maybe TRBD1 (6 bases). This TCR was recovered from a man younger than 30 who received the YFV17D yellow fever vaccine. CDR3 nucleotide sequence: TGCGCCAGCAGCCAAGAATCAGGGGTGGGTGGCTACACCTTC. As protein: CASSQESGVGGYTF.